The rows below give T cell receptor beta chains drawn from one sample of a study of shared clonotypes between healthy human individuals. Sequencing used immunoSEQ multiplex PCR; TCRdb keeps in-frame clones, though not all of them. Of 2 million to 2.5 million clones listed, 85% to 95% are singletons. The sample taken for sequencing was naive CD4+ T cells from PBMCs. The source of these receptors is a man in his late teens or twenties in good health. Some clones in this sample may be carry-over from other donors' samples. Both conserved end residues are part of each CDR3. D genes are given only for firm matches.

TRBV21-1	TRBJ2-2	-	CASSKGSRDRERDTGELFF	TGTGCCAGCAGCAAAGGAAGCCGGGACAGGGAGAGGGACACCGGGGAGCTGTTTTTT
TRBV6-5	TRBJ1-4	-	CASSLTDRFGEKLFF	TGTGCCAGCAGCCTAACTGACCGCTTCGGGGAAAAACTGTTTTTT
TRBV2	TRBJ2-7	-	CASIRGSSYEQYF	TGTGCCAGCATCAGGGGAAGCTCCTACGAGCAGTACTTC
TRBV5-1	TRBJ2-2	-	CASSWRDTGELFF	TGCGCCAGCAGCTGGAGGGACACCGGGGAGCTGTTTTTT
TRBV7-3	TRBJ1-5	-	CASSLWGEQPQHF	TGTGCCAGCAGCTTATGGGGGGAACAGCCCCAGCATTTT
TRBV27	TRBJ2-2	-	CATKTGIVRTGELFF	TGTGCCACCAAAACAGGGATCGTTCGCACCGGGGAGCTGTTTTTT
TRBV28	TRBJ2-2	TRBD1	CASSTADRAGGELFF	TGTGCCAGCAGCACCGCGGACAGGGCCGGCGGGGAGCTGTTTTTT
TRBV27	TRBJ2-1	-	CASSLSSGDYNEQFF	TGTGCCAGCAGTTTATCTAGCGGAGATTACAATGAGCAGTTCTTC
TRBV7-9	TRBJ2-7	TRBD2	CASSSTSGSTEQYF	TGTGCCAGCAGCTCCACTAGCGGGTCGACTGAGCAGTACTTC
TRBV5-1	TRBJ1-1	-	CASSSIFTGEAFF	TGCGCCAGCAGCTCGATATTTACAGGGGAAGCTTTCTTT